This T cell receptor (beta chain) stems from a study of CD8 T cells in ankylosing spondylitis. The ends were cut back, 5 bases at V and 3 bases at J, with 14 bases in the middle. The CDR3 spans 14 residues. The germline CDR1 and CDR2 sequences are SGHVS and FNYEAQ. Making the TCR beta libraries involved quantitative 5'-RACE with molecular barcodes. Via MiXCR, TCRdb re-called the 5' RACE reads, giving one row per CDR3 protein. The data show about 33,000 distinct CDR3 sequences, with about 14% seen just once and less than 45% held by the top ten. This clonotype has just one count. Antigen: not known. Whole-study findings and limits: Disease-linked clones reportedly showed significant enrichment in matched ankylosing spondylitis synovial fluid. Eight highly homologous variants formed a TCR beta motif that appeared characteristic of ankylosing spondylitis blood. Existing reports had already noted some motif variants in reactive arthritis synovial fluid and blood.

This TCR was recovered from a male donor with ankylosing spondylitis or in good health (not recorded which). This chain uses TRBV7-6 with TRBJ2-7; maybe TRBD1 (6 bases). The material sequenced was blood. CDR3 residues: CASSPGTSNYEQYF. Written as DNA, the CDR3 is TGTGCCAGCAGCCCGGGGACAAGTAACTACGAGCAGTACTTC.